Below, 19 T cell receptor beta chains from the same sample are listed, as sequenced in a study of blood T cell repertoires in COVID-19. Sequencing was performed with immunoSEQ multiplex PCR; in TCRdb, only in-frame clones are kept and a portion is missing. Seen here are about 200,000 clones, approximately 90% observed once, and the top ten hold 18%. What was sequenced was peripheral blood. The receptors stem from a man aged 50 or older with COVID-19, enrolled during active disease.

The V and J genes are TRBV19 and TRBJ1-5, with 7 positions matching TRBD1. V was clipped by 5 bases and J by 2 bases; unmatched bases: 9. The CDR3 loop spans 16 amino acids. Germline assignment: CDR1 LNHDA and CDR2 SQIVND (reference sequence). CDR3 sequence: CASSPRDSFRNQPQHF. Written as DNA, the CDR3 is TGTGCCAGTAGTCCTCGGGACAGTTTCCGCAATCAGCCCCAGCATTTT.

The CDR3 spells CASSLRVLAGGLTYEQYF. The CDR3 bases are TGTGCCAGCAGTTTACGAGTTCTAGCGGGGGGACTTACCTACGAGCAGTACTTC. The gene calls are TRBV27 and TRBJ2-7; 11 bases fit TRBD2. Germline V gene data show CDR1 as MNHEY and CDR2 as SMNVEV (reference sequence). V lost 2 bases, J lost 2 bases, and 11 bases stayed unmatched. The CDR3 spans 18 residues.

V usage is TRBV7-9 and J usage is TRBJ2-5, with no clear D. Germline assignment: CDR1 SEHNR and CDR2 FQNEAQ (reference sequence). This CDR3 has 14 amino acids. V shed 6 bases and J shed 5 bases, with 16 bases lying between them. For the CDR3, the DNA is TGTGCCAGCAGTAAAAATCCGGGTCGCGAGACCCAGTACTTC. It codes for CASSKNPGRETQYF.

The chain is built from TRBV7-2 and TRBJ2-1; D perhaps matches TRBD2 (5 bases). Germline CDR1 reads SGHTA; CDR2 reads FQGNSA. This CDR3 region has 15 residues. V lost 5 bases and J 7 bases, leaving 18 bases between the germline ends. CDR3: CASSLFGLAGNEQFF. The CDR3 nucleotides read TGTGCCAGCAGCCTATTCGGCCTAGCCGGGAATGAGCAGTTCTTC.

This chain joins TRBV5-1 and TRBJ2-7; D may be TRBD2 (7 bases). The germline V gene has CDR1 SGHRS and CDR2 YFSETQ. The V end lost 5 bases, the J end lost 6 bases, and 12 bases lay between the germline ends. The CDR3 extends over 12 amino acids. The DNA of the CDR3 is TGCGCCAGCAGTTATAGGGGGGGCGAGCAGTACTTC. This translates into CASSYRGGEQYF.

The V gene is TRBV30, the J gene TRBJ1-5; tentative D call: TRBD1 (6 bases). The CDR3 has 16 amino acids. CDR1 and CDR2 from the germline V gene are GTSNPN and SVGIG (reference sequence). The germline V and J ends were trimmed by 2 bases and 3 bases, with 17 bases remaining between them. CDR3 amino acids: CAWSPRPGADNQPQHF. The DNA for the CDR3 is TGTGCCTGGAGTCCCCGCCCAGGGGCCGACAATCAGCCCCAGCATTTT.

The chain is built from TRBV5-8 and TRBJ2-5; 13 positions match TRBD2. Germline CDR1 and CDR2: SGHTS and YDEGEE. CDR3 size: 15 residues. V shed 3 bases, J shed 5 bases, and the junction held 4 bases outside the gene matches. The CDR3 is CASSSGLAGAETQYF. The CDR3, as DNA: TGTGCCAGCAGCTCAGGACTAGCGGGAGCGGAGACCCAGTACTTC. Drawing the rest from reference TRBV5-8 and TRBJ2-5, the complete variable domain is EAGVTQSPTHLIKTRGQQATLRCSPISGHTSVYWYQQALGLGLQFLLWYDEGEERNRGNFPPRFSGRQFPNYSSELNVNALELEDSALYLCASSSGLAGAETQYFGPGTRLLVL.

The chain combines TRBV7-2 with TRBJ2-1; 12 nucleotides align to TRBD1. Looked up from germline, CDR1 is SGHTA and CDR2 is FQGNSA. J gave up 10 bases and V 6 bases, and 10 bases lay outside the gene matches. The CDR3 contains 15 residues. CDR3 nucleotides: TGTGCCAGCAGTCCCGGGACAGGGGGCGCCGGGGAGCAGTTCTTC. Translation: CASSPGTGGAGEQFF. The variable domain in full, with the rest retrieved from reference TRBV7-2 and TRBJ2-1, is GAGVSQSPSNKVTEKGKDVELRCDPISGHTALYWYRQSLGQGLEFLIYFQGNSAPDKSGLPSDRFSAERTGGSVSTLTIQRTQQEDSAVYLCASSPGTGGAGEQFFGPGTRLTVL.

This chain joins TRBV25-1 and TRBJ2-3; 7 bases are shared with TRBD2. The junction had 19 bases not matched to a gene; V was cut back by 7 bases and J by 6 bases. This CDR3 has 17 residues. Germline CDR1 is MGHDK and CDR2 is SYGVNS. The CDR3 DNA reads as TGTGCCAGCATCCCCCGTGGAGCGGGGACGCACGGGGATACGCAGTATTTT. It encodes CASIPRGAGTHGDTQYF.

For this clone: The sample holds other DNA sequences that translate to the same CDR3. CDR3 sequence: CASSQGGLAGVGTGELFF. In nucleotides, the CDR3 is TGCGCCAGCAGCCAAGGGGGGCTAGCGGGAGTAGGGACCGGGGAGCTGTTTTTT. The V and J genes are TRBV4-1 and TRBJ2-2; 10 bases are shared with TRBD2. CDR1 is MGHRA and CDR2 is YSYEKL in the germline V gene. The CDR3 totals 18 residues. J lost 5 bases, V lost 1 base, and 10 bases had no gene match.

The chain couples TRBV2 to TRBJ2-5; possible D gene TRBD2, 5 bases. The CDR3 spans 13 residues. Trimming left V 9 bases short and J 4 bases short, with 15 bases between. Germline CDR1 and CDR2: SNHLY and FYNNEI. The CDR3 loop reads CASNSETGETQYF. CDR3 bases: TGTGCCAGTAATAGCGAGACGGGAGAGACCCAGTACTTC.

This chain connects TRBV6-5 to TRBJ2-3; D not certain. The germline V gene has CDR1 MNHEY and CDR2 SVGAGI. The CDR3 contains 12 residues. Trimming removed 8 bases from V and 3 bases from J, with 9 bases in between. CDR3 residues: CASVGPTDTQYF. CDR3 bases: TGTGCCAGCGTGGGCCCGACAGATACGCAGTATTTT.

This chain connects TRBV5-1 to TRBJ2-7; the match to TRBD1 covers 7 bases. This CDR3 region has 15 residues. Germline V gene data show CDR1 as SGHRS and CDR2 as YFSETQ. Germline trimming cut 4 bases from V and 5 bases from J; bases unmatched to any gene: 12. CDR3 bases: TGCGCCAGCAGCACTGGACAGGCCCCCGGCCACGAGCAGTACTTC. The encoded protein is CASSTGQAPGHEQYF.

The chain uses TRBV11-3 and TRBJ2-3; TRBD2 matches 10 bases. V gave up 6 bases and J gave up 5 bases; unmatched junction bases: 14. This CDR3 is 17 amino acids long. Germline V CDR1 and CDR2: SGHNT, YENEEA. CDR3 DNA sequence: TGTGCCAGCAGTTCTGGCCTTACTAGCGGGGCTGGAGATACGCAGTATTTT. This translates into CASSSGLTSGAGDTQYF.

The chain couples TRBV6-5 to TRBJ1-2; possible D gene TRBD1, 6 bases. The CDR3 has 13 residues. With 0 bases removed from V and 8 bases from J, the gap between germline ends came to 10 bases. Germline V gives CDR1 MNHEY, CDR2 SVGAGI. CDR3: CASSYSTGPGYTF. CDR3 nucleotides: TGTGCCAGCAGTTACTCGACAGGACCCGGCTACACCTTC.

The V gene is TRBV7-6, the J gene TRBJ2-3; 12 nucleotides agree with TRBD2. With 1 base clipped from V and 6 bases from J, the junction kept 8 bases outside the gene matches. Germline loops: CDR1 SGHVS, CDR2 FNYEAQ. CDR3 size: 17 residues. CDR3 region: CASSLDSGLAGRDTQYF. The CDR3 DNA follows: TGTGCCAGCAGCTTAGATTCCGGACTAGCGGGGAGGGATACGCAGTATTTT.

The rearrangement joins TRBV28 to TRBJ1-1; 7 positions agree with TRBD1. Germline-derived CDR1 and CDR2 are MDHEN and SYDVKM. The CDR3 runs 14 residues. V was pared by 6 bases and J by 7 bases, with 11 bases of the junction left unmatched. The CDR3 bases are TGTGCCAGCAGCTTAGCCGGACAGGTGGGTGAAGCTTTCTTT. Protein sequence: CASSLAGQVGEAFF.

This clone was detected only a few times. V and J are TRBV24-1 and TRBJ2-3; the match to TRBD2 covers 10 bases. The CDR3 runs 14 residues. In germline, CDR1 is KGHDR, CDR2 SFDVKD. V trimming: 1 base; J trimming: 11 bases; junction bases outside the gene matches: 5. DNA for the CDR3: TGTGCCACCAGTGATTTCACTAGCGGGAATGAGCAGTATTTT. It is translated as CATSDFTSGNEQYF.

This chain uses TRBV6-5 with TRBJ2-7; 11 nucleotides agree with TRBD2. With V trimmed by 7 bases and J by 0 bases, 2 bases remained unmatched. The germline gives CDR1 MNHEY, CDR2 SVGAGI. CDR3 length: 14 amino acids. CDR3 nucleotides: TGTGCCAGCAAGGGGACTAGCGGCTCCTACGAGCAGTACTTC. It codes for CASKGTSGSYEQYF.